This T cell receptor beta chain stems from a study of cytomegalovirus exposure and HLA in healthy donors. General study findings and limits: Listed as cytomegalovirus-associated were approximately 160 TCR beta chains. Subsequent analysis of the 120 or so validation repertoires found a tendency for first-cohort TCR clusters to co-occur.

The CDR3 runs to 13 residues. Germline values: CDR1 SGHAT, CDR2 FQNNGV. Trimming cost V 1 base and J 2 bases, with 6 bases left between them. The protocol was immunoSEQ multiplex PCR, while the TCRdb copy is restricted to in-frame clones and leaves out a portion. Among approximately 150,000 clones listed, approximately 86% were seen once. This clone was counted once. Its antigen is as yet unknown. Specimen: PBMCs. This sequence was found in a man aged 18 to 29 in good health and CMV-seropositive. The V call is TRBV11-2, the J call TRBJ2-7; maybe TRBD1 (5 bases). The chain's CDR3 is CASSLAGTYEQYF. As DNA, the CDR3 is TGTGCCAGCAGCTTAGCAGGGACCTACGAGCAGTACTTC.